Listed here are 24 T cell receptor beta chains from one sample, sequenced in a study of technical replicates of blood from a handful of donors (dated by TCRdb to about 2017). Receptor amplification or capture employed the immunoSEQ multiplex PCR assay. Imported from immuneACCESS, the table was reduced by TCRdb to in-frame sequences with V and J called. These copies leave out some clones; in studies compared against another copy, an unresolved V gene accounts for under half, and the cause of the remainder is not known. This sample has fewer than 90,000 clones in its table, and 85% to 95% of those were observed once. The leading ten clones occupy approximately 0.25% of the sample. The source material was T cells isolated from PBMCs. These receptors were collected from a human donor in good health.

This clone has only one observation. In nucleotides, the CDR3 is TGCGCCAGCAGCTACCTATTTCAGGGCCATGAGCAGTTCTTC. As protein: CASSYLFQGHEQFF. The chain has TRBV5-1 and TRBJ2-1; D perhaps matches TRBD1 (5 bases). Germline V lookup: CDR1 SGHRS, CDR2 YFSETQ. V lost 3 bases, J lost 8 bases, and 15 bases lay in between. The CDR3 covers 14 residues. The whole variable domain, filled in from reference TRBV5-1 and TRBJ2-1, reads KAGVTQTPRYLIKTRGQQVTLSCSPISGHRSVSWYQQTPGQGLQFLFEYFSETQRNKGNFPGRFSGRQFSNSRSEMNVSTLELGDSALYLCASSYLFQGHEQFFGPGTRLTVL.

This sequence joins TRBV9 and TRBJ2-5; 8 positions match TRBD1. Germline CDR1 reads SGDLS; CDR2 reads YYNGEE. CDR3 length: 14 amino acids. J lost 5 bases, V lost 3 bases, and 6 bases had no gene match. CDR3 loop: CASSARTGSETQYF. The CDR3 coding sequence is TGTGCCAGCAGCGCCAGGACAGGGTCGGAGACCCAGTACTTC.

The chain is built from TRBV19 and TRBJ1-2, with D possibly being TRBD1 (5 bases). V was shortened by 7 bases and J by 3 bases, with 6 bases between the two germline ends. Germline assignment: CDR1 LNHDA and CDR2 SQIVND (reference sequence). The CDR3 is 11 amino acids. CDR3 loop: CASKGDYGYTF. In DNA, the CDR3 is TGTGCCAGTAAAGGGGACTATGGCTACACCTTC.

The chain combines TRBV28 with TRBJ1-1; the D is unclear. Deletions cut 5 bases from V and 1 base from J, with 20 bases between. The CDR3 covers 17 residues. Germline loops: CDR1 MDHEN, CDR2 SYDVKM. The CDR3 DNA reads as TGTGCCAGCAGTCCCCCTTTGGCAGCGCCAGAGAACACTGAAGCTTTCTTT. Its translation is CASSPPLAAPENTEAFF.

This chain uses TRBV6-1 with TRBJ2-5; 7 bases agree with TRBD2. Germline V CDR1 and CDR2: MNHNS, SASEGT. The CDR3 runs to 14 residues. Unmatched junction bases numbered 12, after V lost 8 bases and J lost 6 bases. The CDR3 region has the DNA TGTGCCAGCGTCTCGGGACTACCATTTAAGACCCAGTACTTC. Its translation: CASVSGLPFKTQYF.

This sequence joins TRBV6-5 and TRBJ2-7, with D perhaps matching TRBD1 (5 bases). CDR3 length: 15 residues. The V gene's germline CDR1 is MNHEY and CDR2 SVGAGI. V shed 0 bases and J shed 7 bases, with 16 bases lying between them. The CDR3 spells CASSYSEAGSVEQYF. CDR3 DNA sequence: TGTGCCAGCAGTTACTCTGAGGCAGGGTCCGTTGAGCAGTACTTC.

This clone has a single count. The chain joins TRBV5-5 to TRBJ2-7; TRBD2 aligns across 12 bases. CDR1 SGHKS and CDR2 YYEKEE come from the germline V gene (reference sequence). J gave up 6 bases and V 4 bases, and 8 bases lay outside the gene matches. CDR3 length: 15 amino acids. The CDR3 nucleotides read TGTGCCAGCAGCCCTGAAGGACTAGCGGGACGCGAGCAGTACTTC. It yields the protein CASSPEGLAGREQYF.

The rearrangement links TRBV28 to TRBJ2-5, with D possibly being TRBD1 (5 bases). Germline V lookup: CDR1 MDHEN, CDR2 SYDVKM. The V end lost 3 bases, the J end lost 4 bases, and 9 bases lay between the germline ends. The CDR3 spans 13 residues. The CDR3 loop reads CASSFGALETQYF. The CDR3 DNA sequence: TGTGCCAGCAGTTTTGGGGCCTTAGAGACCCAGTACTTC.

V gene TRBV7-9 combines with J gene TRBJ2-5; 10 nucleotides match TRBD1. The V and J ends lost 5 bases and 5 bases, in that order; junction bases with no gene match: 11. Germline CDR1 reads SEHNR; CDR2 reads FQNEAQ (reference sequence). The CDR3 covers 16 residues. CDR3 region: CASSPPDRGVSETQYF. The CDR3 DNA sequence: TGTGCCAGCAGCCCACCGGACAGGGGGGTTTCTGAGACCCAGTACTTC. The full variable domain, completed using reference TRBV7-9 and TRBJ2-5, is DTGVSQNPRHKITKRGQNVTFRCDPISEHNRLYWYRQTLGQGPEFLTYFQNEAQLEKSRLLSDRFSAERPKGSFSTLEIQRTEQGDSAMYLCASSPPDRGVSETQYFGPGTRLLVL.

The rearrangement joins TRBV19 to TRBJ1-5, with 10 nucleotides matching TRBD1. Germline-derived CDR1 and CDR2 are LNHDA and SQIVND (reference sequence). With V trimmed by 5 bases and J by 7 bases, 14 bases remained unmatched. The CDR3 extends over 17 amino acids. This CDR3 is CASSPLLGTGVRQPQHF. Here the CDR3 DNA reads TGTGCCAGTAGTCCGCTGCTCGGGACAGGGGTCAGGCAGCCCCAGCATTTT.

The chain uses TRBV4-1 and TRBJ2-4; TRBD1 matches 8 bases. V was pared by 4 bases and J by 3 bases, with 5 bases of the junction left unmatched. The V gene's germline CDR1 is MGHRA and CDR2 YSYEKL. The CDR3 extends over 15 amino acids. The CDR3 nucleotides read TGCGCCAGCAGCCTACAGGGGGGAGTCAAAAACATTCAGTACTTC. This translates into CASSLQGGVKNIQYF.

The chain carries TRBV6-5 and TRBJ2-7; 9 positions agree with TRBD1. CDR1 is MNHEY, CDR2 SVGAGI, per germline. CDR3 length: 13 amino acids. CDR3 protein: CVIRDRANYEQYF. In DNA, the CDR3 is TGTGTCATCCGGGACAGGGCAAACTACGAGCAGTACTTC.

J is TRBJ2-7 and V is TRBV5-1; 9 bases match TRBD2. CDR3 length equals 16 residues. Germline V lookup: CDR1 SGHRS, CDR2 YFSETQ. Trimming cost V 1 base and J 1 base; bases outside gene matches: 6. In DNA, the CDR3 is TGCGCCAGCAGCTTGCATTCTAGCGGGATATCCTACGAGCAGTACTTC. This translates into CASSLHSSGISYEQYF.

DNA of the CDR3: TGTGCCAGCAGCTTAAGCTTAATGGGTGGGGACAGTGAAGCTTTCTTT. It encodes CASSLSLMGGDSEAFF. The rearrangement uses TRBV11-3 and TRBJ1-1; 7 nucleotides match TRBD1. From germline, CDR1 is SGHNT and CDR2 YENEEA. The CDR3 sequence is 16 residues long. V lost 2 bases, J lost 7 bases, and 13 bases stayed unmatched.

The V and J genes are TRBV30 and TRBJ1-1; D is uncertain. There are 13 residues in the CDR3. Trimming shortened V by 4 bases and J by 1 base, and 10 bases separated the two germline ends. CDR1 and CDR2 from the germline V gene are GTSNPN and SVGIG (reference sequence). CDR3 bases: TGTGCCTGGACCGCGGGTCAGAACACTGAAGCTTTCTTT. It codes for CAWTAGQNTEAFF.

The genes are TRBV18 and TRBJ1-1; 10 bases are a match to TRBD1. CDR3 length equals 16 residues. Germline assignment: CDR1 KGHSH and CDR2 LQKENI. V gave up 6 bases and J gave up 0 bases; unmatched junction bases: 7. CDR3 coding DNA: TGTGCCAGCTCTTTTGGACAGGGGGATTTGAACACTGAAGCTTTCTTT. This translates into CASSFGQGDLNTEAFF.

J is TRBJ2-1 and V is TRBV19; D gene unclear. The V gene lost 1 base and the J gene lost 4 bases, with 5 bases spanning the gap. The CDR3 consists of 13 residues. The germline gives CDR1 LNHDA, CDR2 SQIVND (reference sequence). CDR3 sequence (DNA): TGTGCCAGTAGTATAGGGCAGTACAATGAGCAGTTCTTC. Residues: CASSIGQYNEQFF.

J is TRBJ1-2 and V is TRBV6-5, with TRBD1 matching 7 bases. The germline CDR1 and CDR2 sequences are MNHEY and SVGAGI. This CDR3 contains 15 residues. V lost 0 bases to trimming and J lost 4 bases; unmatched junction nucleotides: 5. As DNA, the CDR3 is TGTGCCAGCAGTTACTCGGTGACAGGGACCTATGGCTACACCTTC. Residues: CASSYSVTGTYGYTF.

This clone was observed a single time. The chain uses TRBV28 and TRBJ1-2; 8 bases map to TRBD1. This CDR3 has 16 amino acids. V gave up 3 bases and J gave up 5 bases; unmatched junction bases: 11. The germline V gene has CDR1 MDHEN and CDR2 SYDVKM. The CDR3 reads CASSLTGAQGTYGYTF. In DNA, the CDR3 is TGTGCCAGCAGTTTGACAGGGGCGCAGGGAACTTATGGCTACACCTTC.

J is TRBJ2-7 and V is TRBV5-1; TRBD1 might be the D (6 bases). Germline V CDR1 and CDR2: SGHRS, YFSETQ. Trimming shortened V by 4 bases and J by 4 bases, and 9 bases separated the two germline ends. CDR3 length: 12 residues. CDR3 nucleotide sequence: TGCGCCAGCAGCCTAGGACAGTACGAGCAGTACTTC. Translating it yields CASSLGQYEQYF.

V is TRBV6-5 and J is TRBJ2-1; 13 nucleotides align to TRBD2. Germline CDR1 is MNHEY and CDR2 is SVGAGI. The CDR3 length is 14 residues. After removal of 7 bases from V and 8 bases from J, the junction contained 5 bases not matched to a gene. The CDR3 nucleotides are TGTGCCAGCATGGGGACTAGCGGGGCTCATGAGCAGTTCTTC. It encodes CASMGTSGAHEQFF.

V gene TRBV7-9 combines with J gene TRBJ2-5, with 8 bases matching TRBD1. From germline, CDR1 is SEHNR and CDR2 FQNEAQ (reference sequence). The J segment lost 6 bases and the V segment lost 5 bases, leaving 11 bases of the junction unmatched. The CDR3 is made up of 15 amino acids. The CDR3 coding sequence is TGTGCCAGCAGCGGCCCGGCAGGGGGCGTAAAGACCCAGTACTTC. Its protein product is CASSGPAGGVKTQYF.

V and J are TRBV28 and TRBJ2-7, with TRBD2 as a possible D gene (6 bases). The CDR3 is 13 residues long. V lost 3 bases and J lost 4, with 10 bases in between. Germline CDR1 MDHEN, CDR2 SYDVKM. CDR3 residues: CASSFSGWYEQYF. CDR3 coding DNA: TGTGCCAGCAGTTTCAGCGGGTGGTACGAGCAGTACTTC.

Here the CDR3 reads CASGEPYVNSPLHF. As DNA, the CDR3 is TGTGCTAGTGGAGAGCCCTACGTGAATTCACCCCTCCACTTT. The chain uses TRBV12-5 and TRBJ1-6, with D unresolved. Trimming stripped 6 bases from V and 7 bases from J, with 13 bases between. This CDR3 contains 14 residues. CDR1 is LGHNT, CDR2 FRNRAP, per germline.